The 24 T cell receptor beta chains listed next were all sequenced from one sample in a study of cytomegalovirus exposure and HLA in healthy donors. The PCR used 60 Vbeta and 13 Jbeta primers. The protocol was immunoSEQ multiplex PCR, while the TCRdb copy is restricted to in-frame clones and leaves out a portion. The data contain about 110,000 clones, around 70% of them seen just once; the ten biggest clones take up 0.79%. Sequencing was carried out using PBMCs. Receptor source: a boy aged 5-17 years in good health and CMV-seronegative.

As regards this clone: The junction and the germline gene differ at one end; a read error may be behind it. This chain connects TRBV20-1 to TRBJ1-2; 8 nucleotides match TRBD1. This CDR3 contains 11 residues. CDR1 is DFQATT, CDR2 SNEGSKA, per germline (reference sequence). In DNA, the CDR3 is TGCAGTGCTTACTGGACAGGGATCTACAACTTC. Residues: CSAYWTGIYNF.

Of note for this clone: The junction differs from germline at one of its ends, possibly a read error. This chain's CDR3 is CASSHPRAGGTTGAFF. CDR3 coding DNA: TGTGCCAGCAGTCATCCTAGGGCAGGGGGGACGACTGGAGCTTTCTTT. V is TRBV9 and J is TRBJ1-1; 7 bases are shared with TRBD1. CDR1 and CDR2 from the germline V gene are SGDLS and YYNGEE. The CDR3 runs to 16 residues.

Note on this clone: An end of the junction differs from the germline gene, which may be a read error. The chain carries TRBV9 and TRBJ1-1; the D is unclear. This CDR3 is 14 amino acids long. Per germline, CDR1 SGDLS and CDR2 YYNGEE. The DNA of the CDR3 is TGTGCCAGCAGCGTAGATAGTGGGGAGACTGAAGTTTTCTTT. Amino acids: CASSVDSGETEVFF.

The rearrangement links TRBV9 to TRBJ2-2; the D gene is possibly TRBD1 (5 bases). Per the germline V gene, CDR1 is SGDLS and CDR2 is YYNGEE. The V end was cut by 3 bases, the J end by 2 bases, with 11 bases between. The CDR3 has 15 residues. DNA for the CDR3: TGTGCCAGCAGCGCCCAGGGATTAAACACCGGGGAGCTGTTTTTT. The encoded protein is CASSAQGLNTGELFF.

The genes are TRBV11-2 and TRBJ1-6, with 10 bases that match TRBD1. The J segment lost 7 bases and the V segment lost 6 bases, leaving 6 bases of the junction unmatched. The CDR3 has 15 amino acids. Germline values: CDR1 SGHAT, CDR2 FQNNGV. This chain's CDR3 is CASRSDRGRNSPLHF. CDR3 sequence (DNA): TGTGCCAGCAGGTCGGACAGGGGGAGAAATTCACCCCTCCACTTT.

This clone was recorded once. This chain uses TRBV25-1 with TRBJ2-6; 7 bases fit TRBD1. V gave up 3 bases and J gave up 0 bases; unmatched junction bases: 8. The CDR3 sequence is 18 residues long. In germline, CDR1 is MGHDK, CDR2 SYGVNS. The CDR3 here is CASSEGDRARSGANVLTF. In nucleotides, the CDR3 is TGTGCCAGCAGTGAGGGGGACAGAGCCCGCTCTGGGGCCAACGTCCTGACTTTC.

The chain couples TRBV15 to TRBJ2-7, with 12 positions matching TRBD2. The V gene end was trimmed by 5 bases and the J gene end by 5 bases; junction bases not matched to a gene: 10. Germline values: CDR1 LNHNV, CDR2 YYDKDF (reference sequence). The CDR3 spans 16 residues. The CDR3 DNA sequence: TGTGCCACCAGCTCCCTGACTAGCGGGAGAGGGAACGAGCAGTACTTC. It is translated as CATSSLTSGRGNEQYF.

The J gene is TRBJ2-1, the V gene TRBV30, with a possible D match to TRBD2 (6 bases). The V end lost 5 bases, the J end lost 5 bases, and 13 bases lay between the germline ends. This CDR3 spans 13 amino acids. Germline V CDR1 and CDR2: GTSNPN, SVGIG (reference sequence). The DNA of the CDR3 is TGTGCCTGGCAAGGACTACTGAACAATGAGCAGTTCTTC. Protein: CAWQGLLNNEQFF.

CDR3 in amino acids: CASQRESYNEQFF. DNA for the CDR3: TGTGCCAGCCAGCGGGAGTCCTACAATGAGCAGTTCTTC. This rearrangement joins TRBV6-5 to TRBJ2-1; 8 bases agree with TRBD2. The trim removed 8 bases at V and 1 base at J, leaving 1 base unmatched. Germline loops: CDR1 MNHEY, CDR2 SVGAGI. The CDR3 has 13 amino acids.

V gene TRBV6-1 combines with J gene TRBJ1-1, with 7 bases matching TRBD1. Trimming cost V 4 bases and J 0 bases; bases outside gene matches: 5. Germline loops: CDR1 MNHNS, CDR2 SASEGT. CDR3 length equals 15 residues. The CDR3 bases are TGTGCCAGCAGTGGAGAGGGGACAGTGAACACTGAAGCTTTCTTT. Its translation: CASSGEGTVNTEAFF.

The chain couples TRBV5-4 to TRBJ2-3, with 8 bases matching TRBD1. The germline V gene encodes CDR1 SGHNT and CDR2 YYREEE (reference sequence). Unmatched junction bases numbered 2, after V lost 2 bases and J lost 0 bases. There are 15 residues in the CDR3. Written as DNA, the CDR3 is TGTGCCAGCAGCTTAGGACAGGGAAGCACAGATACGCAGTATTTT. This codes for CASSLGQGSTDTQYF. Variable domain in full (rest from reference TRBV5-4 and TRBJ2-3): ETGVTQSPTHLIKTRGQQVTLRCSSQSGHNTVSWYQQALGQGPQFIFQYYREEENGRGNFPPRFSGLQFPNYSSELNVNALELDDSALYLCASSLGQGSTDTQYFGPGTRLTVL.

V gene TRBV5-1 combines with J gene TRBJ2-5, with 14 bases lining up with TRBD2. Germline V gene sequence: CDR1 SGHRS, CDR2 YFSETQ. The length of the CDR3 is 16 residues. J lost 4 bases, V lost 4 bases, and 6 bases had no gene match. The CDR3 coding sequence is TGCGCCAGCAGCCCGGGACTAGCGGGAGTAAGAGAGACCCAGTACTTC. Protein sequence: CASSPGLAGVRETQYF.

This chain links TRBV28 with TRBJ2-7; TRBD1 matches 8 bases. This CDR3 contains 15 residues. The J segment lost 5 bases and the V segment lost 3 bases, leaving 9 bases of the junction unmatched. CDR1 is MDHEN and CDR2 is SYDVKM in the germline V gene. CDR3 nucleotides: TGTGCCAGCAGTTTCTTGACAGGGGTTGGGGACGAGCAGTACTTC. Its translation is CASSFLTGVGDEQYF.

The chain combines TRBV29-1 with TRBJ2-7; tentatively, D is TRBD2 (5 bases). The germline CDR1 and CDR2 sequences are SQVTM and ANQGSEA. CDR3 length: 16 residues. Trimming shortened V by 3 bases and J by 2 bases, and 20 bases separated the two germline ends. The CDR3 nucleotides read TGCAGCGTTGAGGGGATTGCAGGACTGGGCACCTACGAGCAGTACTTC. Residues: CSVEGIAGLGTYEQYF.

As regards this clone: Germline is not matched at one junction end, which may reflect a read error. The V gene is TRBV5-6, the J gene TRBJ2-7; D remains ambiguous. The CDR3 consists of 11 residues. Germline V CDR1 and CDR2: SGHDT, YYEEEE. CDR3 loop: CASSLSFEQYF. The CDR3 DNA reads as TGTGCCAGCAGCTTATCCTTCGAGCAGTACTTC.

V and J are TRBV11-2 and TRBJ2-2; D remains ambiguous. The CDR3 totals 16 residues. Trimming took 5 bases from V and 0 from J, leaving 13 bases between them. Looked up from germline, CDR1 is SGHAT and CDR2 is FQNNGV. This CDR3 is CASSPYIAANTGELFF. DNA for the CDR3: TGTGCCAGCAGCCCCTACATAGCCGCGAACACCGGGGAGCTGTTTTTT.

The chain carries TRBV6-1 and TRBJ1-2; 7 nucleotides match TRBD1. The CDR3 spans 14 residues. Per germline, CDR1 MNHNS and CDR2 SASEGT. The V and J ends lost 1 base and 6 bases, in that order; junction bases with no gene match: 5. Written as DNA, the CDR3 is TGTGCCAGCAGTGAAGAACAGGGGTTGGATGGCTACACCTTC. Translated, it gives CASSEEQGLDGYTF.

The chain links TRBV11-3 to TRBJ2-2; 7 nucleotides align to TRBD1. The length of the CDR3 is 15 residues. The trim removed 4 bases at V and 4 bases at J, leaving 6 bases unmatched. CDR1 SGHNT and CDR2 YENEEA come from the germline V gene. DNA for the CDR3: TGTGCCAGCAGCTCCAGAGAGGGGGCCACCGGGGAGCTGTTTTTT. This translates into CASSSREGATGELFF.

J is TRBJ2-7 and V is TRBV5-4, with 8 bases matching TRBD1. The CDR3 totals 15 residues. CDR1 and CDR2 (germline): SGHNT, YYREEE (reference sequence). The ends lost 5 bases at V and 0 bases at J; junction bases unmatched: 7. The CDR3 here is CASSYGQGGSYEQYF. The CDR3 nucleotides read TGTGCCAGCAGTTATGGACAGGGAGGCTCCTACGAGCAGTACTTC.

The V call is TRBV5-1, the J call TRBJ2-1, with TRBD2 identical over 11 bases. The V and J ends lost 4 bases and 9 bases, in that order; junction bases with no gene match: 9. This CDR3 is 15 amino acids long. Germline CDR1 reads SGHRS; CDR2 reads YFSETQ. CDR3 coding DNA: TGCGCCAGCAGCCTTAGCGGGGGGGCAGTTGTTGAGCAGTTCTTC. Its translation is CASSLSGGAVVEQFF.

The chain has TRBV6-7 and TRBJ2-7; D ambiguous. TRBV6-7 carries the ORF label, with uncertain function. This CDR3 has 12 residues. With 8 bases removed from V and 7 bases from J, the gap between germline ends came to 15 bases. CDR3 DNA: TGTGCCAGCCGAATTCACTACGGGGAGCAGTACTTC. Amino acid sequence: CASRIHYGEQYF.

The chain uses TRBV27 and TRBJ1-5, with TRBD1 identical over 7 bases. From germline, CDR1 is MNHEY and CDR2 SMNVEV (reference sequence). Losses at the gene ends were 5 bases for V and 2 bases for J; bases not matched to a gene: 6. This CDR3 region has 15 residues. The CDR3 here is CASSEYRGGNQPQHF. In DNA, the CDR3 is TGTGCCAGCAGTGAATACAGGGGCGGCAATCAGCCCCAGCATTTT.

CDR3: CAWSGQGDYEQYF. The CDR3 DNA follows: TGTGCCTGGAGCGGACAGGGCGACTACGAGCAGTACTTC. The rearrangement uses TRBV30 and TRBJ2-7; TRBD1 agrees at 8 bases. The CDR3 is 13 amino acids. The V and J ends lost 3 bases and 3 bases, in that order; junction bases with no gene match: 4. CDR1 is GTSNPN, CDR2 SVGIG, per germline (reference sequence).

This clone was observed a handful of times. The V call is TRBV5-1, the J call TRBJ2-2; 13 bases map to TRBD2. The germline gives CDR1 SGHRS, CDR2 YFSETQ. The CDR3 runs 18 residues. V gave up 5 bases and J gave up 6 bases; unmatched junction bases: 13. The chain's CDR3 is CASRRGLAGELKAGELFF. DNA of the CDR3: TGCGCCAGCAGGCGCGGACTAGCGGGAGAACTTAAGGCCGGGGAGCTGTTTTTT.